This T cell receptor (beta chain) was captured in a study of a mutant IDH1 vaccine in newly diagnosed glioma. Across the whole study: Vaccination was launched 4-6 weeks after radiotherapy alone, or with temozolomide cycles. Visit V13 took place at week 47, and visit V12 happened at week 35.

The time point: week 35, safety follow-up. Vaccine doses each comprised 300 ug of mutant IDH1 20-mer peptide, with topical imiquimod. In its sample, this clone was seen a few times. What it binds is unknown. Profiling relied on immunoSEQ multiplex PCR, and the TCRdb table lists in-frame clones only, not all of them. The repertoire includes approximately 60,000 clones, roughly 71% of them detected once, and 4.7% sits in the top ten. This sequence was found in a man aged 45-65 years with glioma. The sample here was PBMCs, taken from a glioma patient whose treatment included an IDH1 peptide vaccine.

As DNA, the CDR3 is TGCAGTGCCGACGGCCGGGAGACCCAGTACTTC. As protein: CSADGRETQYF. This chain links TRBV20-1 with TRBJ2-5; D is ambiguous. V gave up 6 bases and J gave up 5 bases, with 10 bases separating them. This CDR3 spans 11 amino acids. From germline, CDR1 is DFQATT and CDR2 SNEGSKA (reference sequence).